The clone carrying this T cell receptor beta chain was recorded at least ten times. Its antigen remains unidentified. Axillary draining lymph nodes of breast cancer patients supplied the node samples. The sample comes from a study of breast tumors, draining lymph nodes, adjacent tissues. Overall study findings and caveats: Luminal-like breast cancer showed significantly higher tumor–nontumor repertoire similarity than basal-like.

TCRdb re-called the multiplex PCR reads through MiXCR, storing one row per CDR3 protein. Among approximately 140,000 distinct CDR3 sequences listed, about 31% were seen once. The TCR comes from a female donor with breast cancer. Some clones in this sample may be carry-over from other donors' samples. Sequencing input: axillary lymph node tissue.

CDR3 coding DNA: TGCGCCAGCAGCCTCGTTCGGGGGAACGAGCAGTACTTC. Its protein is CASSLVRGNEQYF. The chain carries TRBV4-1 and TRBJ2-7, with D perhaps matching TRBD2 (6 bases). Germline values: CDR1 MGHRA, CDR2 YSYEKL. V was shortened by 4 bases and J by 5 bases, with 12 bases between the two germline ends. This CDR3 contains 13 residues.